This TCR beta chain stems from a study of vaccination and CD4 T cells after COVID-19. Study as a whole: Nasal swab PCR detected SARS-CoV-2 in convalescent patients; about 10 had mild disease, one severe. Whole-study findings and limits: The study examined relatively few convalescent patients and included no early post-infection timepoints. A median of approximately 90% of reactive clones, in convalescent patients, became evident only post-vaccination.

The length of the CDR3 is 14 residues. The V and J ends lost 7 bases and 1 base respectively, with 11 bases between them. From germline, CDR1 is MDHEN and CDR2 SYDVKM. The positive PCR dates, which preceded the US Alpha, Beta and Delta variants, fell between March and December 2020. TCRdb passed the PCR reads through MiXCR, listing each CDR3 protein once. The data contain about 20,000 distinct CDR3 sequences, 55% to 80% of them seen just once; the ten biggest clones take up 1% to 1.3%. For this clonotype: Its antigen is as yet unknown.

The TCR originated in a human donor who had recovered from COVID-19. Sequenced material: CD4+ T cells from blood, taken after SARS-CoV-2 vaccination. V and J are TRBV28 and TRBJ1-3; D is perhaps TRBD1 (5 bases). CDR3: CASNGHESGNTIYF. The CDR3 region has the DNA TGTGCCAGCAATGGACACGAGTCTGGAAACACCATATATTTT.